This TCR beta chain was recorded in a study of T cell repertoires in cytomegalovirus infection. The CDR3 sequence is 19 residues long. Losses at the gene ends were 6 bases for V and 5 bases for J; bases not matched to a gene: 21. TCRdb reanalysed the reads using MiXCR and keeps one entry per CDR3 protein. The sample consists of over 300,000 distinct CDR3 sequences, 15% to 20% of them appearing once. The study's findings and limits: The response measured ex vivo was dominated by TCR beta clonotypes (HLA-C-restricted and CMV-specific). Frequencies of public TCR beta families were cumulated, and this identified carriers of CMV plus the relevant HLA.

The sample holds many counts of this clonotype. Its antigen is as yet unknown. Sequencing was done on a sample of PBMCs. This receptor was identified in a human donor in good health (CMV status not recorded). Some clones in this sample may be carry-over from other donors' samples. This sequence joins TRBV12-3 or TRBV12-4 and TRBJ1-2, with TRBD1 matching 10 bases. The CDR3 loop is CASRRMDRGILRLWYGYTF. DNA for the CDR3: TGTGCCAGCAGAAGAATGGACAGGGGGATTTTACGTCTATGGTATGGCTACACCTTC.